The 3 T cell receptor beta chains below all came from one sample that was sequenced in a study of blood T cell repertoires in COVID-19. Method: immunoSEQ multiplex PCR; TCRdb's copy keeps in-frame clones and lacks some. The data show under 300,000 clones, 84% seen once. Sequencing was done on a sample of PBMCs or T cells enriched from blood (not recorded which). The source is a man aged 45-65 years who had recovered from COVID-19.

V and J are TRBV5-1 and TRBJ1-4, with 7 positions matching TRBD1. Germline loops: CDR1 SGHRS, CDR2 YFSETQ. V lost 0 bases to trimming and J lost 4 bases; unmatched junction nucleotides: 3. The CDR3 consists of 15 residues. The CDR3 spells CASSLGGTDNEKLFF. The CDR3 DNA sequence: TGCGCCAGCAGCTTGGGCGGGACAGATAATGAAAAACTGTTTTTT.

J is TRBJ2-5 and V is TRBV19, with 14 bases lining up with TRBD2. The length of the CDR3 is 16 residues. Germline V gene sequence: CDR1 LNHDA, CDR2 SQIVND (reference sequence). With 4 bases clipped from V and 5 bases from J, the junction kept 6 bases outside the gene matches. This chain's CDR3 is CASSRGTSGSRETQYF. CDR3 bases: TGTGCCAGTAGTAGAGGGACTAGCGGGAGTCGGGAGACCCAGTACTTC. Supplemented by reference TRBV19 and TRBJ2-5, the full variable domain reads DGGITQSPKYLFRKEGQNVTLSCEQNLNHDAMYWYRQDPGQGLRLIYYSQIVNDFQKGDIAEGYSVSREKKESFPLTVTSAQKNPTAFYLCASSRGTSGSRETQYFGPGTRLLVL.

This chain uses TRBV11-2 with TRBJ1-6, with D maybe TRBD1 (6 bases). This CDR3 has 14 amino acids. Germline assignment: CDR1 SGHAT and CDR2 FQNNGV. V was cut by 7 bases and J by 9 bases, with 16 bases left in between. The CDR3 region has the DNA TGTGCCAGCACCCCGACAGGCAAGGGTTCACCCCTCCACTTT. This encodes CASTPTGKGSPLHF. The full variable domain, in which reference TRBV11-2 and TRBJ1-6 provide the parts outside the CDR3, is EAGVAQSPRYKIIEKRQSVAFWCNPISGHATLYWYQQILGQGPKLLIQFQNNGVVDDSQLPKDRFSAERLKGVDSTLKIQPAKLEDSAVYLCASTPTGKGSPLHFGNGTRLTVT.